This T cell receptor (beta chain) was documented in a study of shared clonotypes between healthy human individuals. The naive CD8 fraction comprised CD45RO-negative cells positively selected for CCR7 and excluded terminally differentiated effector memory CD45RA+ cells. The deep-level immunoSEQ assay was used. Some clones are missing from TCRdb's copy, which holds only in-frame ones; the method was immunoSEQ multiplex PCR. The data show about 1,800,000 clones, about 95% seen once. Looked up from germline, CDR1 is ENHRY and CDR2 is SYGVKD. V trimming: 5 bases; J trimming: 1 base; junction bases outside the gene matches: 7. The CDR3 extends over 15 amino acids.

The chain joins TRBV10-3 to TRBJ1-1, with 7 bases aligning to TRBD1. This receptor was taken from a man between 18 and 35 years old in good health. The sample was naive CD8+ T cells sorted from blood. The CDR3 reads CAISITGDPNTEAFF. The CDR3 nucleotides are TGTGCCATCAGTATCACAGGGGACCCGAACACTGAAGCTTTCTTT.